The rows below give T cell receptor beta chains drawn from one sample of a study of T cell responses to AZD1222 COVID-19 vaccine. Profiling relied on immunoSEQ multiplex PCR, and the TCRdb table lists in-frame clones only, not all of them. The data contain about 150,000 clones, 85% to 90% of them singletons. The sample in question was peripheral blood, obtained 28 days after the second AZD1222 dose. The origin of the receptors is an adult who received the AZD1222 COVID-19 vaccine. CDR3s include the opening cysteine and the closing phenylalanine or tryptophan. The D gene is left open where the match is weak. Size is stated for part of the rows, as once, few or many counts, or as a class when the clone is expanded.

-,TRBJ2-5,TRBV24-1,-,CATSESGTGKVTQYF,TGTGCCACCAGTGAATCCGGGACCGGGAAGGTGACCCAGTACTTC
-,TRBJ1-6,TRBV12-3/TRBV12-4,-,CASSDRSNSPLHF,TGTGCCAGCAGTGACAGGTCGAATTCACCCCTCCACTTT
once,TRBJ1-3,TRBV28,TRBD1,CASSSTGGGNTIYF,TGTGCCAGCAGTTCGACAGGGGGGGGAAACACCATATATTTT
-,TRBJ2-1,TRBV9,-,CASSASLGRQRDEQFF,TGTGCCAGCAGCGCAAGTCTAGGTAGGCAGCGGGATGAGCAGTTCTTC
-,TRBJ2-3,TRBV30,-,CAWSPTQDTQYF,TGTGCCTGGAGTCCCACTCAGGATACGCAGTATTTT
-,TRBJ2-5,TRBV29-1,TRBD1,CSGYHRGQETQYF,TGCAGCGGCTATCACAGGGGCCAAGAGACCCAGTACTTC
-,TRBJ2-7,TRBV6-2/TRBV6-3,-,CASSRQAGVNYEQYF,TGTGCCAGCAGTCGCCAGGCAGGGGTAAACTACGAGCAGTACTTC
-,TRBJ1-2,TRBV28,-,CASSSNYGYTF,TGTGCCAGCAGCTCTAACTATGGCTACACCTTC
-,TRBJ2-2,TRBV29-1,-,CSPNTGELFF,TGCAGCCCGAACACCGGGGAGCTGTTTTTT
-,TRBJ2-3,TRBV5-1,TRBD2,CASSLSGIKDTQYF,TGCGCCAGCAGCTTGAGCGGGATAAAAGATACGCAGTATTTT
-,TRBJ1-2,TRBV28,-,CASREGANYGYTF,TGTGCCAGCAGGGAAGGGGCGAACTATGGCTACACCTTC
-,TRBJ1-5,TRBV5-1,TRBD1,CASSLTLTGVANQPQHF,TGCGCCAGCAGCTTGACGCTAACAGGGGTGGCCAATCAGCCCCAGCATTTT
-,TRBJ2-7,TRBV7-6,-,CASSLRDSEQYF,TGTGCCAGCAGCTTAAGGGACTCCGAGCAGTACTTC
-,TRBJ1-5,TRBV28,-,CASSLPGRDQPQHF,TGTGCCAGCAGTTTGCCGGGACGGGATCAGCCCCAGCATTTT
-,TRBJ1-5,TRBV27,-,CASRLAGKGQPQHF,TGTGCCAGCCGCCTGGCGGGTAAGGGTCAGCCCCAGCATTTT
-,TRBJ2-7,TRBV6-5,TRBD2,CASGLAGGYEQYF,TGTGCCAGCGGACTAGCGGGAGGGTACGAGCAGTACTTC
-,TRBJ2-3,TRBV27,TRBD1,CASSFGQGASDTQYF,TGTGCCAGCAGTTTCGGACAGGGGGCCTCAGATACGCAGTATTTT
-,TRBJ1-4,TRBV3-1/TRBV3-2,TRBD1,CAGPGGERTHEKLFF,TGTGCCGGGCCAGGGGGGGAACGAACCCATGAAAAACTGTTTTTT
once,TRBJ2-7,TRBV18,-,CASSPQWDVGSEQYF,TGTGCCAGCTCACCACAGTGGGACGTCGGATCCGAGCAGTACTTC
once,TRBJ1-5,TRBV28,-,CASSTGSDSLRPQHF,TGTGCCAGCAGCACCGGGTCGGACAGCCTGCGGCCCCAGCATTTT
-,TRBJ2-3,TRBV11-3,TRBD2,CASSLRGAGTDTQYF,TGTGCCAGCAGCTTACGGGGAGCGGGGACAGATACGCAGTATTTT
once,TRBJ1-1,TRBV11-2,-,CASSLGQKAFF,TGTGCCAGCAGCTTAGGGCAAAAAGCTTTCTTT
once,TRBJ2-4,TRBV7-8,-,CASSLSTQAKNIQYF,TGTGCCAGCAGCTTATCAACACAAGCCAAAAACATTCAGTACTTC
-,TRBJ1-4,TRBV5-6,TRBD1,CASSLATGVKLFF,TGTGCCAGCAGCTTGGCCACAGGGGTAAAACTGTTTTTT
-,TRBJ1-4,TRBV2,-,CATKTGLTNEKLFF,TGTGCCACGAAAACGGGGCTCACTAATGAAAAACTGTTTTTT
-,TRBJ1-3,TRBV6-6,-,CASIKGQGSGNTIYF,TGTGCCAGCATCAAAGGTCAGGGCTCTGGAAACACCATATATTTT
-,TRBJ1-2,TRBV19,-,CASSPVFTAGKYGYTF,TGTGCCAGTAGCCCCGTTTTTACCGCCGGGAAGTATGGCTACACCTTC
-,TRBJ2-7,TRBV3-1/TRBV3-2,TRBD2,CASSPRLAGGEEQYF,TGTGCCAGCAGCCCTCGACTAGCGGGAGGGGAAGAGCAGTACTTC
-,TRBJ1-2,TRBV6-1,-,CASSDRVGGYTF,TGTGCCAGCAGTGACAGGGTCGGCGGCTACACCTTC
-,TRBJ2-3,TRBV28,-,CASSSNRDINTDTQYF,TGTGCCAGCAGTTCAAACCGGGACATTAACACAGATACGCAGTATTTT
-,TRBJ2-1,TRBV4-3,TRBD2,CASSQSGRATEQFF,TGCGCCAGCAGCCAATCCGGGAGGGCCACTGAGCAGTTCTTC
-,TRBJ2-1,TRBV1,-,CTSSQDRDFTYNEQFF,TGCACCAGCAGCCAAGATCGGGACTTTACCTACAATGAGCAGTTCTTC
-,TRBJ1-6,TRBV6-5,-,CASSYTQDSPLHF,TGTGCCAGCAGTTACACCCAGGATTCACCCCTCCACTTT
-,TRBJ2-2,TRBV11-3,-,CASSLVGASAGELFF,TGTGCCAGCAGCTTAGTTGGAGCGTCGGCCGGGGAGCTGTTTTTT
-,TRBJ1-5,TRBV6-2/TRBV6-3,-,CASSPAWGGNQPQHF,TGTGCCAGCAGTCCCGCTTGGGGAGGCAATCAGCCCCAGCATTTT
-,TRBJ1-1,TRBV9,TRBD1,CASSALWGTVNTEAFF,TGTGCCAGCAGCGCACTCTGGGGGACAGTGAACACTGAAGCTTTCTTT
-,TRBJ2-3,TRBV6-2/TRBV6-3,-,CASSFGLTGSDTQYF,TGTGCCAGCAGTTTCGGACTCACAGGGTCAGATACGCAGTATTTT
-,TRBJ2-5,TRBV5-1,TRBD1,CASSFRQGGFEETQYF,TGCGCCAGCAGCTTTAGACAGGGGGGTTTCGAAGAGACCCAGTACTTC
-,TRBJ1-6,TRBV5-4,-,CASSLGFGKGDSPLHF,TGTGCCAGCAGCTTGGGGTTCGGAAAGGGAGATTCACCCCTCCACTTT
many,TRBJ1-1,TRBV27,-,CASGGAGDTEAFF,TGTGCCAGCGGAGGTGCGGGGGACACTGAAGCTTTCTTT
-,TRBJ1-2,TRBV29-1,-,CSVLSGTSAHGYTF,TGCAGCGTTTTGTCCGGGACGTCGGCTCATGGCTACACCTTC
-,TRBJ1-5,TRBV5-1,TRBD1,CASSLSGQGMGQPQHF,TGCGCCAGCAGCTTGTCGGGACAGGGGATGGGTCAGCCCCAGCATTTT
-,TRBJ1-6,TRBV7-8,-,CASSPRRVGSSYNSPLHF,TGTGCCAGCAGCCCCAGACGGGTCGGAAGCTCCTATAATTCACCCCTCCACTTT